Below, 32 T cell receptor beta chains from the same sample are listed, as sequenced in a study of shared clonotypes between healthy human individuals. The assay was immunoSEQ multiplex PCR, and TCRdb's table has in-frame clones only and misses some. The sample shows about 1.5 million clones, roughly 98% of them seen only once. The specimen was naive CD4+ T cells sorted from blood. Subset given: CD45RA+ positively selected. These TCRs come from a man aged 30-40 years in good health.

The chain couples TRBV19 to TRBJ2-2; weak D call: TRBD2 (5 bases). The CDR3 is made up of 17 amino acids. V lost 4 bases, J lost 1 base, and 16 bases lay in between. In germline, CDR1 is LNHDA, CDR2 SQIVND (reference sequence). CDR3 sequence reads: CASSRQISGENTGELFF. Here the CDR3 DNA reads TGTGCCAGTAGTAGGCAGATCAGCGGAGAGAACACCGGGGAGCTGTTTTTT. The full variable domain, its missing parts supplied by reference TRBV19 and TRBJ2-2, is DGGITQSPKYLFRKEGQNVTLSCEQNLNHDAMYWYRQDPGQGLRLIYYSQIVNDFQKGDIAEGYSVSREKKESFPLTVTSAQKNPTAFYLCASSRQISGENTGELFFGEGSRLTVL.

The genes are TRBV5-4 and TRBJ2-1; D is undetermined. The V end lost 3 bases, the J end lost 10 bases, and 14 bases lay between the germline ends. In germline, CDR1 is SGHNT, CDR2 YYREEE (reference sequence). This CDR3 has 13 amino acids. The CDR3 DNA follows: TGTGCCAGCAGCTCCACTGGTTTGGGGGAGCAGTTCTTC. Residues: CASSSTGLGEQFF.

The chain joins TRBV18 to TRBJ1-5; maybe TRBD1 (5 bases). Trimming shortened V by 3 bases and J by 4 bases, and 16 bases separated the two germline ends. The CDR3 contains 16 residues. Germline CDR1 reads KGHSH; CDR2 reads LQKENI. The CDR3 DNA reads TGTGCCAGCTCACCTTCGAGGGGCCAGATGAATCAGCCCCAGCATTTT. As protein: CASSPSRGQMNQPQHF. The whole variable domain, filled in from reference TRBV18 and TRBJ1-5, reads NAGVMQNPRHLVRRRGQEARLRCSPMKGHSHVYWYRQLPEEGLKFMVYLQKENIIDESGMPKERFSAEFPKEGPSILRIQQVVRGDSAAYFCASSPSRGQMNQPQHFGDGTRLSIL.

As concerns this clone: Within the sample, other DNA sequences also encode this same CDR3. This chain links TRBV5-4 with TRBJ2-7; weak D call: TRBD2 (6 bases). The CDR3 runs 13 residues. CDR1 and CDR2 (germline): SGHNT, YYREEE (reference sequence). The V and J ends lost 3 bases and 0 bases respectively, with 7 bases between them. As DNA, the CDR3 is TGTGCCAGCAGCTCCGGGAGCTCCTACGAGCAGTACTTC. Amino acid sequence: CASSSGSSYEQYF. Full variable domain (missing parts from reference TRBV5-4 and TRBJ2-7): ETGVTQSPTHLIKTRGQQVTLRCSSQSGHNTVSWYQQALGQGPQFIFQYYREEENGRGNFPPRFSGLQFPNYSSELNVNALELDDSALYLCASSSGSSYEQYFGPGTRLTVT.

In nucleotides, the CDR3 is TGCGCCAGCAGCTTGTGGACAGACATGAACACTGAAGCTTTCTTT. Translation gives CASSLWTDMNTEAFF. The chain carries TRBV5-1 and TRBJ1-1; D perhaps matches TRBD1 (6 bases). V shed 1 base and J shed 0 bases, with 10 bases lying between them. The CDR3 loop spans 15 amino acids. Germline lookup yields CDR1 SGHRS and CDR2 YFSETQ.

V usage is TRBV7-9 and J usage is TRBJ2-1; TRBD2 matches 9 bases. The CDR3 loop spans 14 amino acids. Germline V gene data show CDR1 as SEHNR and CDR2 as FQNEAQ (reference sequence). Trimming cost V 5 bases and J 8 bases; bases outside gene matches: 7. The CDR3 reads CASSLREGLDEQFF. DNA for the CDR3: TGTGCCAGCAGCCTGCGGGAGGGCCTCGATGAGCAGTTCTTC.

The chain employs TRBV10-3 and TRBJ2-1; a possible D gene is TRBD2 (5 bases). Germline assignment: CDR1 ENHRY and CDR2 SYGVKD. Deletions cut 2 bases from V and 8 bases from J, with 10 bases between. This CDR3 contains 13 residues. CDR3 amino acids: CAISERAADEQFF. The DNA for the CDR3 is TGTGCCATCAGTGAGCGGGCAGCGGATGAGCAGTTCTTC.

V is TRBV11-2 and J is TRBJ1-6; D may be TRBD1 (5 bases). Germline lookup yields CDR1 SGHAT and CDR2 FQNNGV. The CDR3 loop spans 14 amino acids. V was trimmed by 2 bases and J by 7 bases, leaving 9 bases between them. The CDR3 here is CASSLTGPNSPLHF. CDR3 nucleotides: TGTGCCAGCAGCTTAACAGGCCCGAATTCACCCCTCCACTTT.

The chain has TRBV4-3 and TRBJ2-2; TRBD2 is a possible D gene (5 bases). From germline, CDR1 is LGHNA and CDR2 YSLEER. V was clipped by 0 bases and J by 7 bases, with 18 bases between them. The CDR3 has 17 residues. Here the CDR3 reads CASSQDPTRRWSGELFF. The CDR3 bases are TGCGCCAGCAGCCAAGATCCTACTAGGCGCTGGAGCGGGGAGCTGTTTTTT.

The CDR3 sequence is CSVEAWTGANTEAFF. In nucleotides, the CDR3 is TGCAGCGTTGAAGCCTGGACAGGGGCTAACACTGAAGCTTTCTTT. The chain couples TRBV29-1 to TRBJ1-1, with 9 bases fitting TRBD1. Looked up from germline, CDR1 is SQVTM and CDR2 is ANQGSEA. With 1 base clipped from V and 2 bases from J, the junction kept 5 bases outside the gene matches. The CDR3 is 15 amino acids.

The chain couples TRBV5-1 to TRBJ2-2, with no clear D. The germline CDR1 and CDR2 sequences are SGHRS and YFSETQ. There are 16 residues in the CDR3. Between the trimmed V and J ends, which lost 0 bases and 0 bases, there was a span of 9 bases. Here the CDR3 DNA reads TGCGCCAGCAGCTTGGCCTTCAACGCGAACACCGGGGAGCTGTTTTTT. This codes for CASSLAFNANTGELFF.

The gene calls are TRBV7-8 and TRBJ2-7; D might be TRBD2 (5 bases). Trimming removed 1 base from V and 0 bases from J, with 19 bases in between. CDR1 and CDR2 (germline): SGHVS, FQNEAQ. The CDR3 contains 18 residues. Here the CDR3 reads CASSLGTVHFRNSYEQYF. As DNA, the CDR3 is TGTGCCAGCAGCTTAGGGACTGTCCACTTCAGGAACTCCTACGAGCAGTACTTC.

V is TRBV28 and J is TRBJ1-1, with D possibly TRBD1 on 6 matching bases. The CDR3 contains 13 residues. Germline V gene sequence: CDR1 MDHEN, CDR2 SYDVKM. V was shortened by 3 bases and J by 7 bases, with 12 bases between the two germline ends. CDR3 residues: CASSFGRGVEAFF. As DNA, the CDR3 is TGTGCCAGCAGTTTCGGCAGGGGAGTTGAAGCTTTCTTT.

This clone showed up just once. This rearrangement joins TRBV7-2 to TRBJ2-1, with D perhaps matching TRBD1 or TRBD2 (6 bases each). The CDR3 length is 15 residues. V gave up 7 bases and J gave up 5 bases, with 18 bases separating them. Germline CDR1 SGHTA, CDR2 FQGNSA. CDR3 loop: CASTSVRGPNNEQFF. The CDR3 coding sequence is TGTGCCAGCACCTCTGTCCGGGGGCCTAACAATGAGCAGTTCTTC.

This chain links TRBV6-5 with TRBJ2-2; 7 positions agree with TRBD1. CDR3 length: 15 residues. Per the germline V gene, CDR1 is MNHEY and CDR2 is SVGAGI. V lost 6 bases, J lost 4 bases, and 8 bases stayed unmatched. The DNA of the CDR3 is TGTGCCAGCAGGAGACAGGGAAGTTTCACCGGGGAGCTGTTTTTT. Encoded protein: CASRRQGSFTGELFF.

The CDR3 spells CSVVRPGELYGYTF. CDR3 coding DNA: TGCAGCGTTGTTCGTCCAGGGGAACTCTATGGCTACACCTTC. This chain joins TRBV29-1 and TRBJ1-2; D possibly corresponds to TRBD1 (6 bases). Germline assignment: CDR1 SQVTM and CDR2 ANQGSEA. The CDR3 has 14 amino acids. V lost 4 bases to trimming and J lost 4 bases, with 16 bases between them.

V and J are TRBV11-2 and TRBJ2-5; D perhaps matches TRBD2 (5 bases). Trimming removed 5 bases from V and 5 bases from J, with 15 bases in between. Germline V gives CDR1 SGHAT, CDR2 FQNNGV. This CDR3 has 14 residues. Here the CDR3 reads CASSEGLGVETQYF. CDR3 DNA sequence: TGTGCCAGCAGCGAGGGTCTCGGGGTCGAGACCCAGTACTTC.

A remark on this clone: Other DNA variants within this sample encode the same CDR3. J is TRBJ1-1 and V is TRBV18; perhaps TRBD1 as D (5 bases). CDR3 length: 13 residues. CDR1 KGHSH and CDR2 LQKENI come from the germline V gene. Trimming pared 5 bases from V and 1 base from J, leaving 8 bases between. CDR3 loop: CASSTDRNTEAFF. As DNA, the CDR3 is TGTGCCAGCTCAACCGACAGGAACACTGAAGCTTTCTTT.

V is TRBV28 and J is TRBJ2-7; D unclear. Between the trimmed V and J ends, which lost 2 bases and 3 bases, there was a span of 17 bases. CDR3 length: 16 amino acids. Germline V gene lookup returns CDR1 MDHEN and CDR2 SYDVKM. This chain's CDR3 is CASSLDTNRLNYEQYF. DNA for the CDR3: TGTGCCAGCAGTTTAGATACTAATCGTTTGAACTACGAGCAGTACTTC.

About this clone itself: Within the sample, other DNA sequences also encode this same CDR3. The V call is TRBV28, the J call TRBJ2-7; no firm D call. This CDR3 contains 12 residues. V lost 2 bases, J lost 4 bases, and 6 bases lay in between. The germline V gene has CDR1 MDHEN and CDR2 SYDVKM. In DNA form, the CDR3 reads TGTGCCAGCAGTTTACTCTCTTACGAGCAGTACTTC. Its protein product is CASSLLSYEQYF.

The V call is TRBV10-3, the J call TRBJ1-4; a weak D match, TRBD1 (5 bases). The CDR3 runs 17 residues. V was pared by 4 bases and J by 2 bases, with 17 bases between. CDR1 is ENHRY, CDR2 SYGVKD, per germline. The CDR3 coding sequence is TGTGCCATCAGTGCCGGGCAGGGAGTGGGGACTAATGAAAAACTGTTTTTT. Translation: CAISAGQGVGTNEKLFF.

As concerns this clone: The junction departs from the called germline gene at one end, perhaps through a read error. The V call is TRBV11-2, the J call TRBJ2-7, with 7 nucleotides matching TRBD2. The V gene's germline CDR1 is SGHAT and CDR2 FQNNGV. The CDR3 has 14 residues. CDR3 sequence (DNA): TGTGCCAGCAGTTTAGCGGGCCCCTCCTACGAGCAGTACTTC. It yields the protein CASSLAGPSYEQYF.

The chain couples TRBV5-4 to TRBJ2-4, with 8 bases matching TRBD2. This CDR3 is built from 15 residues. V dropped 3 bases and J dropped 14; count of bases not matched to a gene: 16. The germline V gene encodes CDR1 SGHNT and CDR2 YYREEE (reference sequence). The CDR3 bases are TGTGCCAGCAGCTCCGGGGGTACTCAGCGGGAGTTGAAGTACTTC. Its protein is CASSSGGTQRELKYF.

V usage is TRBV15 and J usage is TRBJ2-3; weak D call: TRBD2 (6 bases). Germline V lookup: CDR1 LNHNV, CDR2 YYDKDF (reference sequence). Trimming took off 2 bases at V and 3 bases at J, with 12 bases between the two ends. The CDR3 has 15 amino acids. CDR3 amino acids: CATSRLTTSTDTQYF. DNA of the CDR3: TGTGCCACCAGCAGACTAACGACTAGTACAGATACGCAGTATTTT.

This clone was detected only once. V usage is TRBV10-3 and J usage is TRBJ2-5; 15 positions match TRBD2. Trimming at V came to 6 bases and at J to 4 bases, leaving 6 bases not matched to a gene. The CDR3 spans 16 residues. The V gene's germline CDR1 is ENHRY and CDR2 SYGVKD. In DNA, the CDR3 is TGTGCCATCAGAAACGGGACTAGCGGGAGGAGAGAGACCCAGTACTTC. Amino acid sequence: CAIRNGTSGRRETQYF.

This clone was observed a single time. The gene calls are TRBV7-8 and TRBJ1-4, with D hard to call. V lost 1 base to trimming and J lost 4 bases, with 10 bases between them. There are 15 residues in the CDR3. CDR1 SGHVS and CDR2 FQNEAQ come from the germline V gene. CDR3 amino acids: CASSLGLQVNEKLFF. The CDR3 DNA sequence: TGTGCCAGCAGCTTAGGCTTACAAGTTAATGAAAAACTGTTTTTT.

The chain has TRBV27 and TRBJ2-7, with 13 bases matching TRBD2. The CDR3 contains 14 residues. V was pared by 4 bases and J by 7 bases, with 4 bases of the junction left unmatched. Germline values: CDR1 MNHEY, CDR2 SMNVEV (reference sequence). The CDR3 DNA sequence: TGTGCCAGCAGTTGGACTAGCGGGAGTGGGGAGCAGTACTTC. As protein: CASSWTSGSGEQYF.

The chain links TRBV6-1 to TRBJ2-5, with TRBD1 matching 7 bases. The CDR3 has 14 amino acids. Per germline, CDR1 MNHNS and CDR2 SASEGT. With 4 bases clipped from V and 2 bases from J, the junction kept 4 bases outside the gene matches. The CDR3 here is CASSVGDSQETQYF. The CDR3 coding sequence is TGTGCCAGCAGTGTTGGGGACAGTCAAGAGACCCAGTACTTC.

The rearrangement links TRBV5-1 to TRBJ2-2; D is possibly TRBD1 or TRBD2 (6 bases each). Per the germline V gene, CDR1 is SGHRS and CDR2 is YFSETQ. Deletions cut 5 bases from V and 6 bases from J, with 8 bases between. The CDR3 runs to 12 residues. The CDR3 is CASREGAGELFF. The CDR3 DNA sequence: TGCGCCAGCAGGGAGGGGGCCGGGGAGCTGTTTTTT.

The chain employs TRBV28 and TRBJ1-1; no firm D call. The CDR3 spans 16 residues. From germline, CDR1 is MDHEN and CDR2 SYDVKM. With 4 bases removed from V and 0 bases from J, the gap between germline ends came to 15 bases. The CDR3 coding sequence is TGTGCCAGCAGTTCCGTTCATCTCGATTTGAACACTGAAGCTTTCTTT. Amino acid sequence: CASSSVHLDLNTEAFF.

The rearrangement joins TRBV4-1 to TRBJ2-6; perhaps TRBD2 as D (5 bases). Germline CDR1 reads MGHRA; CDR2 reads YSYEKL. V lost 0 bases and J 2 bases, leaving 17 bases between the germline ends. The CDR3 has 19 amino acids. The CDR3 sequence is CASSQDRFGPGTGANVLTF. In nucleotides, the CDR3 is TGCGCCAGCAGCCAAGATAGGTTCGGGCCGGGGACTGGGGCCAACGTCCTGACTTTC.

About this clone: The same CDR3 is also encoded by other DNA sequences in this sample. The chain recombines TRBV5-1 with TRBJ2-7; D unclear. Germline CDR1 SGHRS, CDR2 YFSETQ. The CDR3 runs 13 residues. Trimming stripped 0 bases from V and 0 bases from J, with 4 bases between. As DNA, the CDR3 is TGCGCCAGCAGCTTGGAAGGCTCCTACGAGCAGTACTTC. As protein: CASSLEGSYEQYF. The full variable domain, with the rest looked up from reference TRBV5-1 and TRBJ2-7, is KAGVTQTPRYLIKTRGQQVTLSCSPISGHRSVSWYQQTPGQGLQFLFEYFSETQRNKGNFPGRFSGRQFSNSRSEMNVSTLELGDSALYLCASSLEGSYEQYFGPGTRLTVT.